Following are 8 T cell receptor beta chains from one sample sequenced in a study of blood T cell repertoires in COVID-19. TCRdb's table, derived via immunoSEQ multiplex PCR, lists solely in-frame clones and lacks some. The profile shows under 300,000 clones, approximately 87% of them singletons. Sequenced: peripheral blood. All receptors come from a man aged 55 to 70 with acute or convalescent COVID-19.

V and J are TRBV9 and TRBJ1-1; D is uncertain. Per germline, CDR1 SGDLS and CDR2 YYNGEE. The CDR3 has 15 amino acids. V gave up 4 bases and J gave up 0 bases, with 13 bases separating them. CDR3 region: CASSPRGSLNTEAFF. Here the CDR3 DNA reads TGTGCCAGCAGCCCTCGTGGCAGTTTGAACACTGAAGCTTTCTTT.

This clone was counted a single time. The genes are TRBV19 and TRBJ1-1; TRBD1 matches 9 bases. Germline-derived CDR1 and CDR2 are LNHDA and SQIVND (reference sequence). The J segment lost 1 base and the V segment lost 4 bases, leaving 4 bases of the junction unmatched. The CDR3 totals 15 residues. DNA for the CDR3: TGTGCCAGTAGTACCACAGGGGGCAGGAACACTGAAGCTTTCTTT. As protein: CASSTTGGRNTEAFF.

The CDR3 DNA sequence: TGCGCCAGCAGCCAATGGGACAGCCAGAACACTGAAGCTTTCTTT. Translating it yields CASSQWDSQNTEAFF. The V and J genes are TRBV5-1 and TRBJ1-1; 7 nucleotides agree with TRBD1. This CDR3 contains 15 residues. Trimming cost V 4 bases and J 1 base; bases outside gene matches: 7. Germline CDR1 SGHRS, CDR2 YFSETQ.

V gene TRBV7-3 combines with J gene TRBJ2-2; 12 nucleotides align to TRBD2. There are 14 residues in the CDR3. Germline V CDR1 and CDR2: SGHTA, FQGTGA. V dropped 6 bases and J dropped 5; count of bases not matched to a gene: 1. The CDR3: CASRGLAGTGELFF. The CDR3 bases are TGTGCCAGCAGAGGACTAGCGGGAACCGGGGAGCTGTTTTTT.

The V gene is TRBV12-3 or TRBV12-4, the J gene TRBJ1-5, with D unclear. Deletions cut 5 bases from V and 6 bases from J, with 11 bases between. The CDR3 has 13 residues. This chain's CDR3 is CASSLGDPQPQHF. CDR3 coding DNA: TGTGCCAGCAGTCTTGGAGACCCTCAGCCCCAGCATTTT.

The genes are TRBV28 and TRBJ1-4; a weak D match, TRBD1 (5 bases). The V and J ends lost 5 bases and 8 bases respectively, with 18 bases between them. The CDR3 covers 15 residues. CDR1 is MDHEN, CDR2 SYDVKM, per germline. The CDR3 sequence: CASSPPGQGEEKLFF. The CDR3 DNA reads as TGTGCCAGCAGTCCCCCCGGGCAGGGTGAGGAAAAACTGTTTTTT.

This CDR3 reads CASSLSLAVQETQYF. The CDR3 coding sequence is TGTGCCAGCAGCTTAAGCCTAGCGGTCCAAGAGACCCAGTACTTC. The chain has TRBV7-8 and TRBJ2-5; 7 nucleotides align to TRBD2. Germline assignment: CDR1 SGHVS and CDR2 FQNEAQ. Trimming at V came to 2 bases and at J to 1 base, leaving 4 bases not matched to a gene. This CDR3 spans 15 amino acids.

In DNA, the CDR3 is TGTGCCAGCAGCCGTAACACTAACTATGGCTACACCTTC. It translates to CASSRNTNYGYTF. This rearrangement joins TRBV28 to TRBJ1-2; no reliable D call. Germline CDR1 and CDR2: MDHEN and SYDVKM. The V gene lost 6 bases and the J gene lost 0 bases, with 8 bases spanning the gap. The CDR3 is made up of 13 amino acids.